Below, one T cell receptor (beta chain) is given with its context. This record comes from a study of cytomegalovirus exposure and HLA in healthy donors. In the study overall: There were 100 million to 120 million unique TCR beta sequences, drawn from 200 million or so T cells, in an earlier analysis.

From germline, CDR1 is SGHRS and CDR2 YFSETQ. This CDR3 region has 14 residues. Trimming took 4 bases from V and 1 from J, leaving 9 bases between them. PCR used 60 Vbeta primers and 13 Jbeta primers. The repertoire was sequenced with immunoSEQ multiplex PCR; TCRdb's copy has only in-frame clones and lacks some. Among hundreds of thousands of clones listed, about three quarters were seen once. The chain recombines TRBV5-1 with TRBJ2-1, with a tentative D call TRBD1 (5 bases). The origin of this receptor is a woman aged 60 to 75 in good health and CMV-seropositive. The sample taken for sequencing was PBMCs. The CDR3 is CASSETVSYNEQFF. The CDR3, as DNA: TGCGCCAGCAGCGAGACAGTTTCCTACAATGAGCAGTTCTTC.